This T cell receptor beta chain is from a study of CXCR3-negative and CXCR3-positive naive CD8 T cells. Germline V gives CDR1 SEHNR, CDR2 FQNEAQ (reference sequence). The CDR3 loop spans 14 amino acids. Regarding the study as a whole: CXCR3-positive naive cells had TRB CDR3s that were more hydrophobic than CXCR3-negative naive cells had.

Concerning this clonotype: What it binds is not known.

UMI labels and 5' RACE were used to prepare the TRB cDNA libraries. One entry per CDR3 protein, without DNA, is what TCRdb gives after re-calling the 5' RACE reads. Its listing shows 50,000 to 65,000 distinct CDR3 sequences. The V gene is TRBV7-9, the J gene TRBJ2-7; checking the TCRdb D call of TRBD1 is not possible without DNA. Sequenced sample: naive CXCR3- CD8+ T cells from blood. Subset here: CD45RO-CCR7+CD27+CD95- naive CD8+ T cells lacking CXCR3 (TNR3-). The clonotype was recovered from a human donor in good health. Some clones in this sample may be carry-over from other donors' samples. CDR3 amino acids: CASSLTGASYEQYF.